The 27 T cell receptor beta chains given below trace back to one sample, sequenced in a study of T cell repertoires in cytomegalovirus infection. TCRdb re-called the reads through MiXCR, storing one row per CDR3 protein. The data show 200,000 to 300,000 distinct CDR3 sequences, 9% to 15% seen once. The source material was PBMCs. The receptors stem from a human donor in good health (CMV status not recorded). Some clones in this sample may be carry-over from other donors' samples.

This clonotype was recorded many times. This chain links TRBV6-5 with TRBJ2-1; D is perhaps TRBD2 (5 bases). Trimming took 0 bases from V and 4 from J, leaving 13 bases between them. CDR1 MNHEY and CDR2 SVGAGI come from the germline V gene. The length of the CDR3 is 16 residues. The CDR3 sequence is CASSYSRERAYNEQFF. The CDR3 DNA sequence: TGTGCCAGCAGTTACTCACGGGAACGGGCTTACAATGAGCAGTTCTTC.

The CDR3 nucleotides are TGCGCCAGCAGCTTGGCCGGGACTAGCCGATCCTACGAGCAGTACTTC. Protein sequence: CASSLAGTSRSYEQYF. The chain joins TRBV5-1 to TRBJ2-7; 9 nucleotides match TRBD2. CDR1 is SGHRS and CDR2 is YFSETQ in the germline V gene. The CDR3 loop spans 16 amino acids. V gave up 0 bases and J gave up 1 base; unmatched junction bases: 5.

This clonotype has at least ten counts. The chain combines TRBV5-4 with TRBJ2-7, with TRBD1 as a possible D gene (6 bases). The germline CDR1 and CDR2 sequences are SGHNT and YYREEE (reference sequence). Trimming stripped 0 bases from V and 1 base from J, with 11 bases between. The CDR3 is 15 residues long. CDR3 bases: TGTGCCAGCAGCTTGGAAGGGGGAGAGTCCTACGAGCAGTACTTC. Translation gives CASSLEGGESYEQYF.

This clonotype has just a few counts. The rearrangement uses TRBV3-1 and TRBJ1-2; D call uncertain. Trimming removed 1 base from V and 0 bases from J, with 15 bases in between. Per germline, CDR1 LGHDT and CDR2 YNNKEL (reference sequence). The CDR3 spans 17 residues. The CDR3 nucleotides are TGTGCCAGCAGCCAAGGGTTAACGACGGCTTCTAACTATGGCTACACCTTC. As protein: CASSQGLTTASNYGYTF. Using reference TRBV3-1 and TRBJ1-2 for the parts outside the CDR3, the full variable domain is DTAVSQTPKYLVTQMGNDKSIKCEQNLGHDTMYWYKQDSKKFLKIMFSYNNKELIINETVPNRFSPKSPDKAHLNLHINSLELGDSAVYFCASSQGLTTASNYGYTFGSGTRLTVV.

The table lists this clonotype with many counts. The gene calls are TRBV7-2 and TRBJ1-1, with D unclear. This CDR3 has 15 residues. Germline V CDR1 and CDR2: SGHTA, FQGNSA. V dropped 1 base and J dropped 0 bases, with 9 bases sitting between them. CDR3 amino acids: CASSLVSHMNTEAFF. As DNA, the CDR3 is TGTGCCAGCAGCTTAGTTTCGCACATGAACACTGAAGCTTTCTTT.

This clonotype was seen more than once but under ten times. The chain uses TRBV7-3 and TRBJ2-2; TRBD2 aligns across 8 bases. Germline-derived CDR1 and CDR2 are SGHTA and FQGTGA. The V and J ends lost 5 bases and 4 bases, in that order; junction bases with no gene match: 9. The CDR3 is made up of 16 amino acids. The CDR3 bases are TGTGCCAGCAGCGCAGCCGGGGGGGGAAGCACCGGGGAGCTGTTTTTT. This sequence encodes CASSAAGGGSTGELFF.

The CDR3 nucleotides are TGTGCCAGCAGCTTAAACATGGCTAATGAGCAGTTCTTC. Amino acids: CASSLNMANEQFF. This chain joins TRBV7-3 and TRBJ2-1; D is unclear. The CDR3 extends over 13 amino acids. CDR1 SGHTA and CDR2 FQGTGA come from the germline V gene. With 1 base removed from V and 7 bases from J, the gap between germline ends came to 8 bases.

Many counts were recorded for this clonotype. This rearrangement joins TRBV4-1 to TRBJ1-1; 9 nucleotides align to TRBD1. The germline gives CDR1 MGHRA, CDR2 YSYEKL. This CDR3 has 15 residues. Trimming at V came to 0 bases and at J to 6 bases, leaving 5 bases not matched to a gene. CDR3 sequence (DNA): TGCGCCAGCAGCCAAGAGGGGACAGGGATATCTGAAGCTTTCTTT. As protein: CASSQEGTGISEAFF.

V usage is TRBV5-6 and J usage is TRBJ2-5; a possible D gene is TRBD1 (5 bases). The CDR3 consists of 15 residues. Per the germline V gene, CDR1 is SGHDT and CDR2 is YYEEEE. V shed 0 bases and J shed 5 bases, with 14 bases lying between them. The CDR3 DNA reads as TGTGCCAGCAGCTTGGCAGGGCCTCGGTGGGAGACCCAGTACTTC. This encodes CASSLAGPRWETQYF.

This clonotype was seen at least ten times. The genes are TRBV7-2 and TRBJ1-2, with 8 nucleotides matching TRBD1. The CDR3 length is 12 residues. V lost 5 bases and J lost 8; bases outside the gene matches: 4. The germline V gene has CDR1 SGHTA and CDR2 FQGNSA. Written as DNA, the CDR3 is TGTGCCAGCAGCACAGGGGGAAGAGGCTACACCTTC. It encodes CASSTGGRGYTF.

This clonotype occurred once. The chain carries TRBV29-1 and TRBJ2-6; D is ambiguous. Looked up from germline, CDR1 is SQVTM and CDR2 is ANQGSEA. The V end lost 5 bases, the J end lost 0 bases, and 5 bases lay between the germline ends. The CDR3 totals 13 residues. As DNA, the CDR3 is TGCAGCGTTATGTCCTCTGGGGCCAACGTCCTGACTTTC. Protein sequence: CSVMSSGANVLTF.

The J gene is TRBJ2-3, the V gene TRBV2; TRBD1 might be the D (6 bases). With 6 bases removed from V and 2 bases from J, the gap between germline ends came to 15 bases. Per germline, CDR1 SNHLY and CDR2 FYNNEI. This CDR3 spans 15 amino acids. CDR3 DNA: TGTGCCAGCAGCCCAGGACAGCTTGACACAGATACGCAGTATTTT. Protein sequence: CASSPGQLDTDTQYF.

This chain joins TRBV28 and TRBJ2-5; 11 nucleotides match TRBD1. The CDR3 consists of 14 residues. J was trimmed by 4 bases and V by 7 bases; bases with no gene match: 5. CDR1 MDHEN and CDR2 SYDVKM come from the germline V gene. CDR3 DNA sequence: TGTGCCAGCACGATGGACAGGGGGCGAGAGACCCAGTACTTC. Protein sequence: CASTMDRGRETQYF.

This clonotype was counted between two and nine times. V is TRBV14 and J is TRBJ2-7; 7 nucleotides match TRBD1. V lost 5 bases, J lost 2 bases, and 3 bases stayed unmatched. The germline gives CDR1 SGHDN, CDR2 FVKESK. The length of the CDR3 is 13 residues. The CDR3 reads CASSEGTAYEQYF. CDR3 sequence (DNA): TGTGCCAGCAGCGAGGGGACAGCCTACGAGCAGTACTTC. Full variable domain (outside the CDR3, taken from reference TRBV14 and TRBJ2-7): EAGVTQFPSHSVIEKGQTVTLRCDPISGHDNLYWYRRVMGKEIKFLLHFVKESKQDESGMPNNRFLAERTGGTYSTLKVQPAELEDSGVYFCASSEGTAYEQYFGPGTRLTVT.

This clonotype has a count of ten or more. The J gene is TRBJ2-7, the V gene TRBV12-3 or TRBV12-4; 7 positions agree with TRBD1. This CDR3 contains 14 residues. After removal of 5 bases from V and 6 bases from J, the junction contained 10 bases not matched to a gene. CDR3 in amino acids: CASSTTGRPGEQYF. The CDR3 region has the DNA TGTGCCAGCAGTACGACAGGGCGGCCAGGCGAGCAGTACTTC.

This clonotype was counted ten times or more. J is TRBJ2-7 and V is TRBV4-1, with 12 bases aligning to TRBD1. Per germline, CDR1 MGHRA and CDR2 YSYEKL. After removal of 4 bases from V and 2 bases from J, the junction contained 3 bases not matched to a gene. The CDR3 spans 15 residues. CDR3 sequence: CASSPGTGGPYEQYF. The CDR3 DNA sequence: TGCGCCAGCAGCCCAGGGACAGGGGGCCCCTACGAGCAGTACTTC.

The gene calls are TRBV7-4 and TRBJ2-1; D assignment may be TRBD1 or TRBD2 (5 bases each). The V end was cut by 0 bases, the J end by 4 bases, with 7 bases between. Germline assignment: CDR1 SGHVT and CDR2 SQSDAQ. This CDR3 has 14 residues. The CDR3 region has the DNA TGTGCCAGCAGCTTAGCGGGGGATTACAATGAGCAGTTCTTC. Protein: CASSLAGDYNEQFF.

This clonotype has only a few counts. The gene calls are TRBV2 and TRBJ1-1; D is ambiguous. The CDR3 extends over 14 amino acids. Per germline, CDR1 SNHLY and CDR2 FYNNEI. V dropped 4 bases and J dropped 2 bases, with 11 bases sitting between them. CDR3 nucleotide sequence: TGTGCCAGCAGTGTGGGCGCAAGCAACACTGAAGCTTTCTTT. Amino acid sequence: CASSVGASNTEAFF.

A few counts support this clonotype. The CDR3 loop is CASSSNRDKTEAFF. Written as DNA, the CDR3 is TGTGCCAGCAGCTCCAACAGGGATAAAACTGAAGCTTTCTTT. The chain employs TRBV6-1 and TRBJ1-1; TRBD1 might be the D (6 bases). CDR3 length equals 14 residues. V gave up 6 bases and J gave up 5 bases, with 16 bases separating them. CDR1 MNHNS and CDR2 SASEGT come from the germline V gene.

The sample holds a few counts of this clonotype. The chain carries TRBV7-2 and TRBJ2-7, with TRBD2 matching over 10 bases. The V gene end was trimmed by 3 bases and the J gene end by 4 bases; junction bases not matched to a gene: 9. Germline V gives CDR1 SGHTA, CDR2 FQGNSA. This CDR3 has 16 residues. CDR3: CASSFSGRAGRYEQYF. The DNA of the CDR3 is TGTGCCAGCAGCTTCAGCGGGAGGGCCGGTAGGTACGAGCAGTACTTC.

This clonotype was seen at least ten times. The junction and the germline gene differ at one end; a read error may be behind it. The CDR3 here is CASSADSPIPPLAF. CDR3 DNA: TGTGCCAGCAGCGCGGACAGTCCCATCCCCCCTTTGGCTTTC. The rearrangement joins TRBV5-6 to TRBJ2-6; maybe TRBD1 (6 bases). Germline CDR1 is SGHDT and CDR2 is YYEEEE. This CDR3 has 14 residues.

V is TRBV19 and J is TRBJ1-2; D might be TRBD1 (5 bases). Trimming took off 1 base at V and 6 bases at J, with 9 bases between the two ends. This CDR3 region has 13 residues. Germline loops: CDR1 LNHDA, CDR2 SQIVND (reference sequence). The CDR3 DNA is TGTGCCAGTAGTATAGCGGGGACGGATGGCTACACCTTC. Its protein is CASSIAGTDGYTF.

V and J are TRBV13 and TRBJ2-2; 8 bases are shared with TRBD2. V shed 5 bases and J 2 bases; nucleotides not matched to a gene: 7. Germline values: CDR1 PRHDT, CDR2 FYEKMQ (reference sequence). CDR3 length equals 16 residues. DNA for the CDR3: TGTGCCAGCAGCCAACGGGGGGGGATTAACACCGGGGAGCTGTTTTTT. It specifies CASSQRGGINTGELFF.

The chain couples TRBV20-1 to TRBJ2-7; D remains unclear. V shed 0 bases and J shed 5 bases, with 14 bases lying between them. The CDR3 runs 14 residues. The germline V gene has CDR1 DFQATT and CDR2 SNEGSKA (reference sequence). CDR3 coding DNA: TGCAGTGCTAGAGATCAGCCAGCCAGTCACGAGCAGTACTTC. Its protein product is CSARDQPASHEQYF.

This clonotype was recorded at least ten times. This chain links TRBV7-2 with TRBJ2-1, with 13 bases lining up with TRBD2. Germline V gene sequence: CDR1 SGHTA, CDR2 FQGNSA. Trimming took 5 bases from V and 3 from J; bases not matched to a gene: 7. The CDR3 extends over 17 amino acids. The CDR3 DNA is TGTGCCAGCAGCCTACTAGCGGGAGGGCCCGGCTACAATGAGCAGTTCTTC. It is translated as CASSLLAGGPGYNEQFF.

A few counts support this clonotype. The chain combines TRBV7-9 with TRBJ1-2; D not certain. The CDR3 runs to 13 residues. Germline V gives CDR1 SEHNR, CDR2 FQNEAQ (reference sequence). Trimming removed 2 bases from V and 3 bases from J, with 7 bases in between. The CDR3 loop reads CASSLYSDYGYTF. The CDR3 DNA is TGTGCCAGCAGCTTATACAGTGACTATGGCTACACCTTC.

In this sample, this clonotype turned up many times. The gene calls are TRBV28 and TRBJ1-3, with D unresolved. The V end lost 7 bases, the J end lost 0 bases, and 16 bases lay between the germline ends. CDR3 length equals 16 residues. The germline V gene encodes CDR1 MDHEN and CDR2 SYDVKM. The CDR3 nucleotides read TGTGCCAGCACCCTAGGAACGGCGTACTCTGGAAACACCATATATTTT. Protein: CASTLGTAYSGNTIYF.